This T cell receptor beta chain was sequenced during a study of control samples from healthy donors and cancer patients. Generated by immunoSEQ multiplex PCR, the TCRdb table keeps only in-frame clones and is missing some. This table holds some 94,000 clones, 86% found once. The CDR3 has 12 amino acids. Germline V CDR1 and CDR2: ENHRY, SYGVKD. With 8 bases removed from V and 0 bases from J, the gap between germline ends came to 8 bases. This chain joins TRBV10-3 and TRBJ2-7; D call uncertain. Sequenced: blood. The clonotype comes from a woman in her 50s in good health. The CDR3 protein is CAIAPNSYEQYF. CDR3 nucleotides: TGTGCCATCGCCCCTAACTCCTACGAGCAGTACTTC.